The 19 T cell receptor beta chains below all came from one sample that was sequenced in a study of CD8+CD57+ T cells in acquired aplastic anemia. Genomic DNA was employed as the template in profiling TCR beta VDJ and CDR3. From the reads, TCRdb called clonotypes with MiXCR, one entry per CDR3 protein. This table holds 400,000 to 450,000 distinct CDR3 sequences, around 72% found once. Sequencing was carried out using sorted CD4+, CD8+, or CD8+CD57+ T cells (not recorded which) from PBMCs. The receptors stem from a human donor in good health, serving as a control.

In its sample, this clonotype was seen a few times. A clone one base away is much larger, so this may be a read error. The V and J genes are TRBV20-1 and TRBJ2-1; 13 nucleotides agree with TRBD2. CDR3 size: 16 residues. V was pared by 3 bases and J by 5 bases, with 7 bases of the junction left unmatched. Germline CDR1 reads DFQATT; CDR2 reads SNEGSKA (reference sequence). The CDR3 DNA reads TGCAGTGCTAGTCGGACTAGCGGGGGCCTACACAATGAGCAGTTCTTC. As protein: CSASRTSGGLHNEQFF.

The CDR3 protein is CASSPRDRGRDTIYF. The CDR3 DNA reads as TGTGCCAGCAGCCCCCGGGACAGGGGCCGAGACACCATATATTTT. V and J are TRBV7-9 and TRBJ1-3, with 10 bases identical to TRBD1. The CDR3 length is 15 residues. V was pared by 5 bases and J by 8 bases, with 9 bases of the junction left unmatched. CDR1 is SEHNR, CDR2 FQNEAQ, per germline (reference sequence).

This chain links TRBV20-1 with TRBJ2-7; D is possibly TRBD1 (6 bases). Germline V gives CDR1 DFQATT, CDR2 SNEGSKA (reference sequence). Trimming took off 0 bases at V and 0 bases at J, with 12 bases between the two ends. The CDR3 is 15 residues long. The CDR3 loop reads CSARDPTGSSYEQYF. DNA of the CDR3: TGCAGTGCTAGAGATCCTACAGGGAGCTCCTACGAGCAGTACTTC.

V is TRBV15 and J is TRBJ2-7, with D tentatively TRBD2 (7 bases). CDR3 length: 14 amino acids. Trimming stripped 6 bases from V and 3 bases from J, with 15 bases between. Germline V CDR1 and CDR2: LNHNV, YYDKDF (reference sequence). The CDR3 loop reads CATSYQRGGYEQYF. Here the CDR3 DNA reads TGTGCCACCAGTTACCAAAGGGGGGGCTACGAGCAGTACTTC.

This clonotype was detected once. At one of its ends the junction is not consistent with the germline gene, which may arise from a read error. V gene TRBV7-9 combines with J gene TRBJ1-2, with a weak D call TRBD1 (5 bases). This CDR3 spans 13 amino acids. Per germline, CDR1 SEHNR and CDR2 FQNEAQ (reference sequence). The DNA of the CDR3 is TGTGCCAGCAGCTTACGCGGGGGGAAAGGCTCCACCTTC. Its translation is CASSLRGGKGSTF.

Concerning this clonotype itself: An end of the junction differs from the germline gene, which may be a read error. This chain connects TRBV20-1 to TRBJ1-2; D uncertain. CDR3 length equals 12 residues. The germline gives CDR1 DFQATT, CDR2 SNEGSKA (reference sequence). DNA for the CDR3: TGCAGTGCTAGTCTCCCCACCTCCTATGACGCCTTC. Translating gives CSASLPTSYDAF.

The rearrangement joins TRBV6-1 to TRBJ2-5; 9 nucleotides align to TRBD1. The CDR3 contains 14 residues. The V and J ends lost 4 bases and 6 bases, in that order; junction bases with no gene match: 6. Germline V gene data show CDR1 as MNHNS and CDR2 as SASEGT. The CDR3 region is CASSGPGQGKTQYF. CDR3 coding DNA: TGTGCCAGCAGTGGACCGGGACAGGGAAAGACCCAGTACTTC.

The chain carries TRBV3-2 and TRBJ1-1. TRBV3-2 is deemed a pseudogene. CDR3 length: 14 amino acids. CDR3 sequence: CPSSLGLTDTEASF. The CDR3 DNA sequence: TGTCCCAGCAGCTTAGGACTTACGGACACTGAAGCTTCCTTT.

This clonotype was observed a handful of times. This may be a read error, as it is one base from a much larger clone. No conserved phenylalanine or tryptophan ends this CDR3, so it is likely a read error. The rearrangement joins TRBV9 to TRBJ2-5; 10 bases are shared with TRBD2. The CDR3 runs to 14 residues. Trimming at V came to 1 base and at J to 3 bases, leaving 0 bases not matched to a gene. Germline V gene lookup returns CDR1 SGDLS and CDR2 YYNGEE. The CDR3 loop is CASSVTSGEETQYL. For the CDR3, the DNA is TGTGCCAGCAGCGTAACTAGCGGGGAAGAGACCCAGTACCTC.

This chain links TRBV7-2 with TRBJ2-5; 9 nucleotides match TRBD2. Per germline, CDR1 SGHTA and CDR2 FQGNSA. V was pared by 0 bases and J by 2 bases, with 10 bases of the junction left unmatched. The CDR3 length is 18 residues. The CDR3 DNA reads as TGTGCCAGCAGCTTAGCGGGCGGGGGGGATATCTCTCAAGAGACCCAGTACTTC. Its translation is CASSLAGGGDISQETQYF.

The genes are TRBV10-3 and TRBJ1-5; 7 positions agree with TRBD1. This CDR3 is 14 amino acids long. Trimming at V came to 4 bases and at J to 7 bases, leaving 7 bases not matched to a gene. Per the germline V gene, CDR1 is ENHRY and CDR2 is SYGVKD. DNA of the CDR3: TGTGCCATCAGTGGAACAGGGGACTCGCAGCCCCAGCATTTT. Translated, it gives CAISGTGDSQPQHF.

The chain uses TRBV12-3 or TRBV12-4 and TRBJ2-3; perhaps TRBD2 as D (5 bases). Trimming took off 7 bases at V and 3 bases at J, with 23 bases between the two ends. The CDR3 covers 17 residues. CDR3 sequence reads: CASTSGMDLSGTDTQYF. As DNA, the CDR3 is TGTGCCAGCACTTCGGGGATGGACTTATCTGGTACAGATACGCAGTATTTT.

This clonotype was counted a few times. The rearrangement links TRBV2 to TRBJ2-1, with TRBD2 identical over 13 bases. Germline V gives CDR1 SNHLY, CDR2 FYNNEI. The J segment lost 6 bases and the V segment lost 7 bases, leaving 3 bases of the junction unmatched. The CDR3 extends over 14 amino acids. The CDR3 region has the DNA TGTGCCAGCACTACTAGCGGGGGGGCCAATGAGCAGTTCTTC. This translates into CASTTSGGANEQFF.

The rearrangement joins TRBV20-1 to TRBJ1-5, with 7 bases identical to TRBD1. CDR3 length equals 16 residues. The germline V gene has CDR1 DFQATT and CDR2 SNEGSKA (reference sequence). V lost 5 bases to trimming and J lost 2 bases; unmatched junction nucleotides: 12. CDR3 DNA: TGCAGTGCTCCTCTCCGACAGGGACTAGGCAATCAGCCCCAGCATTTT. This encodes CSAPLRQGLGNQPQHF.

In the case of this clonotype: This may be a read error, as it is one base from a much larger clone. J is TRBJ2-5 and V is TRBV5-1; D may match TRBD1 or TRBD2 (5 bases each). Germline CDR1 reads SGHRS; CDR2 reads YFSETQ. This CDR3 comprises 13 residues. The CDR3 protein is CASSLFGDETQCF. In DNA form, the CDR3 reads TGCGCCAGCAGCTTGTTCGGGGACGAGACCCAGTGCTTC. The whole variable domain, filled in from reference TRBV5-1 and TRBJ2-5, reads KAGVTQTPRYLIKTRGQQVTLSCSPISGHRSVSWYQQTPGQGLQFLFEYFSETQRNKGNFPGRFSGRQFSNSRSEMNVSTLELGDSALYLCASSLFGDETQCFGPGTRLLVL.

This clonotype was seen a few times. V is TRBV4-1 and J is TRBJ1-2; a possible D gene is TRBD1 (5 bases). Germline V gives CDR1 MGHRA, CDR2 YSYEKL. There are 16 residues in the CDR3. Trimming took off 0 bases at V and 5 bases at J, with 16 bases between the two ends. The CDR3 DNA is TGCGCCAGCAGCCAAGAGATGCGCAGGGAAAGATATGGCTACACCTTC. As protein: CASSQEMRRERYGYTF.

Many counts were recorded for this clonotype. The chain recombines TRBV7-2 with TRBJ2-5, with D tentatively TRBD1 or TRBD2 (5 bases each). Germline V lookup: CDR1 SGHTA, CDR2 FQGNSA. CDR3 length: 15 residues. Deletions cut 6 bases from V and 5 bases from J, with 19 bases between. The CDR3 protein is CASRRAGTQGETQYF. The CDR3, as DNA: TGTGCCAGCAGGAGGGCCGGGACCCAAGGGGAGACCCAGTACTTC.

The chain carries TRBV12-3 or TRBV12-4 and TRBJ2-7, with D possibly being TRBD2 (5 bases). V lost 7 bases, J lost 0 bases, and 10 bases lay in between. The CDR3 runs to 13 residues. The CDR3 spells CASKAADSYEQYF. CDR3 bases: TGTGCCAGCAAAGCGGCGGACTCCTACGAGCAGTACTTC.

This chain uses TRBV7-8 with TRBJ2-3, with 7 bases fitting TRBD2. Trimming at V came to 4 bases and at J to 0 bases, leaving 7 bases not matched to a gene. This CDR3 region has 16 residues. Germline lookup yields CDR1 SGHVS and CDR2 FQNEAQ. The CDR3 coding sequence is TGTGCCAGCAGCTCCCCTCGCGGGGGTAGCACAGATACGCAGTATTTT. Translating gives CASSSPRGGSTDTQYF.